This TCR beta chain was retrieved from a study of blood T cells in healthy people across ages. This clonotype was recorded a few times. Its specificity is unknown. A second PCR of roughly 7 to 11 cycles used a sample-barcoded 5' primer and a J-beta primer mix. Unique molecular identifiers of 12 random nucleotides labeled each cDNA. Each CDR3 protein is one row after TCRdb ran MiXCR on the 5' RACE reads. This sample has about 780,000 distinct CDR3 sequences, with 35% to 60% found just once. Whole-study findings and limits: TCR beta diversity, measured per million T cells, fell in a roughly linear way with age. PBMCs left unsorted prevented a conclusive naive versus antigen-experienced comparison. Considered underestimates were the diversity estimates obtained from one million T cells.

The V gene end was trimmed by 7 bases and the J gene end by 3 bases; junction bases not matched to a gene: 10. The CDR3 has 17 residues. Germline V lookup: CDR1 SGHAT, CDR2 FQNNGV. Sample: blood. The sequence derives from a man older than 75 in good health. The chain uses TRBV11-2 and TRBJ2-3, with 13 bases fitting TRBD2. Written as DNA, the CDR3 is TGTGCCAGCACCATCAGACGGACTAGCGGGAGTACAGATACGCAGTATTTT. Encoded protein: CASTIRRTSGSTDTQYF.